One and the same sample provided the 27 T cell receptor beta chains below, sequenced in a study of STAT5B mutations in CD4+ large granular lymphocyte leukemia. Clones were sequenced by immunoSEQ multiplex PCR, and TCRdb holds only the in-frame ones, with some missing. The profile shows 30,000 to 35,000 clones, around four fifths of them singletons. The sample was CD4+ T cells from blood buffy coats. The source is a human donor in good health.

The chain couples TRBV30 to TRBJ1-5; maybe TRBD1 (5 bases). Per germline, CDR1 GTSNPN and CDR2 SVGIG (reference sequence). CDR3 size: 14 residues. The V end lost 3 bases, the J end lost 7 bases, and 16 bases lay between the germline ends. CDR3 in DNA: TGTGCCTGGAGCCGAGGGGTGGATGGGCAGCCCCAGCATTTT. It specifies CAWSRGVDGQPQHF.

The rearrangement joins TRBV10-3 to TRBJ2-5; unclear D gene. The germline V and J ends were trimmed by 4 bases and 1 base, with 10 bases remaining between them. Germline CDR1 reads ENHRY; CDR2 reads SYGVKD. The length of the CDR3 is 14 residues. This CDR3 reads CAISGRRAQETQYF. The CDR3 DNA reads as TGTGCCATCAGTGGTCGAAGGGCCCAAGAGACCCAGTACTTC.

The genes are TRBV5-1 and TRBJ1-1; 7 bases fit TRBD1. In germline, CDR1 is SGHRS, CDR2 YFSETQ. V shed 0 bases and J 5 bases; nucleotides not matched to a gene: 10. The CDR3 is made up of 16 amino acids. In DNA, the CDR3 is TGCGCCAGCAGCTTGGAGGGGGGTCCAGGGGGTACTGAAGCTTTCTTT. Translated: CASSLEGGPGGTEAFF.

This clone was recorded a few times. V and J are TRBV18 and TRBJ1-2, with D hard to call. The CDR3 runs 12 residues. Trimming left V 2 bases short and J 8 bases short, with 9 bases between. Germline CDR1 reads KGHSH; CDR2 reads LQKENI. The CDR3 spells CASSPRVGGYTF. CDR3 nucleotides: TGTGCCAGCTCACCAAGGGTTGGCGGCTACACCTTC.

The CDR3 here is CASSGRGSTDTQYF. The CDR3 DNA reads as TGTGCCAGCAGTGGCCGGGGCTCAACAGATACGCAGTATTTT. The chain carries TRBV6-1 and TRBJ2-3; D is perhaps TRBD1 or TRBD2 (5 bases each). V was cut by 4 bases and J by 3 bases, with 11 bases left in between. The CDR3 spans 14 residues. Germline CDR1 reads MNHNS; CDR2 reads SASEGT.

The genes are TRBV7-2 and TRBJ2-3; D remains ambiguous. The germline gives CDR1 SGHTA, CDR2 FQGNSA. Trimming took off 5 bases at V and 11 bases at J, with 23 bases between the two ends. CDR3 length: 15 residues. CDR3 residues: CASSLTNIIGEGQYF. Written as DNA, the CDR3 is TGTGCCAGCAGCCTAACCAATATAATAGGAGAAGGGCAGTATTTT.

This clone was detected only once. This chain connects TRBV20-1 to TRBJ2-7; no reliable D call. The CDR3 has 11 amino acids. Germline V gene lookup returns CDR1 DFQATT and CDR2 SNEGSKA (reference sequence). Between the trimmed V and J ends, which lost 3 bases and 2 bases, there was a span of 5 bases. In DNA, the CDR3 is TGCAGTGCTAGGTTACCCTACGAGCAGTACTTC. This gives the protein CSARLPYEQYF.

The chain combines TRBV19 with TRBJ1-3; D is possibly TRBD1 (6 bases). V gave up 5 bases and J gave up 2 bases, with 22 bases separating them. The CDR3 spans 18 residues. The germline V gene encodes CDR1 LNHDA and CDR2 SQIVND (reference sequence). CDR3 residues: CASSSFLDPGEAGNTIYF. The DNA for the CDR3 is TGTGCCAGTAGTTCATTTTTGGATCCAGGGGAGGCTGGAAACACCATATATTTT.

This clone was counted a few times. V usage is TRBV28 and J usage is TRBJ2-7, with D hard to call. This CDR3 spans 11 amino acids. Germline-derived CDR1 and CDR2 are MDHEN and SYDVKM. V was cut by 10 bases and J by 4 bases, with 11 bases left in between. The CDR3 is CAKNSEYEQYF. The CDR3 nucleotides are TGTGCCAAGAATTCAGAGTACGAGCAGTACTTC.

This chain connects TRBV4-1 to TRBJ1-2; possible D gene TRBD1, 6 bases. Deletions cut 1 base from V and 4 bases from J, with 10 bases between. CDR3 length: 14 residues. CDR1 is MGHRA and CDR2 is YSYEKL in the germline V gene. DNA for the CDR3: TGCGCCAGCAGCCAAGCAGGGGTTTCCTATGGCTACACCTTC. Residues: CASSQAGVSYGYTF.

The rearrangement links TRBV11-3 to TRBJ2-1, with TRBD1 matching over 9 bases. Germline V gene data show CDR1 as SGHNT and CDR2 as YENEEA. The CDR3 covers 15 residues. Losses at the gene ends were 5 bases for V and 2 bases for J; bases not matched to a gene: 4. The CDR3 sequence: CASSKDRGTYNEQFF. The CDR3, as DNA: TGTGCCAGCAGCAAGGACAGGGGAACCTACAATGAGCAGTTCTTC.

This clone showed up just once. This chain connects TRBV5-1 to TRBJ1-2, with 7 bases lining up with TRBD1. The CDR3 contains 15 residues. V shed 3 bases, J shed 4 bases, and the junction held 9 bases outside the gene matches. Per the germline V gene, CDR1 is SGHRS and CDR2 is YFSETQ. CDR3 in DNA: TGCGCCAGCAGCTCCTTGGGACAGCCGATCTATGGCTACACCTTC. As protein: CASSSLGQPIYGYTF.

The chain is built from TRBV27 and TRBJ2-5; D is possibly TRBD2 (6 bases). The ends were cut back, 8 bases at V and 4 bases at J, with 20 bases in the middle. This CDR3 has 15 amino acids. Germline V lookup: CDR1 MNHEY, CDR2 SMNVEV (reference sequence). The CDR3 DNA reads TGTGCCAGCGCACCGAGGAGGGGCAAAGGAGAGACCCAGTACTTC. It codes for CASAPRRGKGETQYF.

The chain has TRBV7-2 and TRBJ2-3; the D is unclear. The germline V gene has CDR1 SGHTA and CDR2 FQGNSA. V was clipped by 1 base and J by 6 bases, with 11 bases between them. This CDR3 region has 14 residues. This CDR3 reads CASSLVAVRDTQYF. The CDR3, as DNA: TGTGCCAGCAGCTTAGTGGCGGTCCGTGATACGCAGTATTTT.

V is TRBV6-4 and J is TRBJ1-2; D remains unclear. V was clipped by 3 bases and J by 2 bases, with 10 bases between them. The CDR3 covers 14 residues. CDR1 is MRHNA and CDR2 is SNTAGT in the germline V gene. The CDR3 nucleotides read TGTGCCAGCAGTGATGGAATTACAAACTATGGCTACACCTTC. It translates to CASSDGITNYGYTF.

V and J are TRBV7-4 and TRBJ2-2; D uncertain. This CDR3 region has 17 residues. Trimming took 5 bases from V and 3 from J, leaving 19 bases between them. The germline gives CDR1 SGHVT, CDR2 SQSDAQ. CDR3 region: CASSPNGLGVYTGELFF. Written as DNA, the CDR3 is TGTGCCAGCAGCCCCAATGGGCTCGGCGTTTACACCGGGGAGCTGTTTTTT.

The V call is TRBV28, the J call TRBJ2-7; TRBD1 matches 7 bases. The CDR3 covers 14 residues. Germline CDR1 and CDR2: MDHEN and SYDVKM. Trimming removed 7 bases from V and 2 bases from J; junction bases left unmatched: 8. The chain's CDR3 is CASTSTGPPYEQYF. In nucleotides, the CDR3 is TGTGCCAGCACCTCGACAGGGCCCCCCTACGAGCAGTACTTC.

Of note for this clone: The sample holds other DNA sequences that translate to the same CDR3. Here the CDR3 reads CASSLVRGQETQYF. The CDR3 nucleotides read TGTGCCAGCAGCTTGGTTCGGGGGCAGGAGACCCAGTACTTC. V and J are TRBV5-5 and TRBJ2-5; possibly TRBD1 or TRBD2 for D (6 bases each). V lost 0 bases and J lost 5, with 11 bases in between. Germline assignment: CDR1 SGHKS and CDR2 YYEKEE (reference sequence). The CDR3 length is 14 residues.

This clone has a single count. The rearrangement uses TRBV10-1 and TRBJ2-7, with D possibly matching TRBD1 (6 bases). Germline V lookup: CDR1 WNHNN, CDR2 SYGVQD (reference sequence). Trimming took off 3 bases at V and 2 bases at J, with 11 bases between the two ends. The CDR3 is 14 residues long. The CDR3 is CASSDPAGAYEQYF. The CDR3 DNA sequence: TGCGCCAGCAGTGATCCCGCAGGGGCCTACGAGCAGTACTTC.

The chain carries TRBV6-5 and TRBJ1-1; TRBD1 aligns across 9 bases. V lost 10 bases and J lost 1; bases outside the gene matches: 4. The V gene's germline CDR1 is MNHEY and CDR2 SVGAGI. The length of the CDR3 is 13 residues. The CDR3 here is CAIRDRENTEAFF. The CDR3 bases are TGTGCCATCCGGGACAGGGAGAACACTGAAGCTTTCTTT.

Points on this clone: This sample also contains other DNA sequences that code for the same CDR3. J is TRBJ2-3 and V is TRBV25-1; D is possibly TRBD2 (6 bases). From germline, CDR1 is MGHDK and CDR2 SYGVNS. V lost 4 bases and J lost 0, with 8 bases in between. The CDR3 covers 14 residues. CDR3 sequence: CASSVGGSTDTQYF. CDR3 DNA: TGTGCCAGCAGTGTCGGAGGGAGCACAGATACGCAGTATTTT.

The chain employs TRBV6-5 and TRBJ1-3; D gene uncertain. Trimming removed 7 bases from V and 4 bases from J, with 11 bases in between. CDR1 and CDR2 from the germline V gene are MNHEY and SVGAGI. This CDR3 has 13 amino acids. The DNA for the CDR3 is TGTGCCAGCATCCCACTGACGGGAAACACCATATATTTT. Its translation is CASIPLTGNTIYF.

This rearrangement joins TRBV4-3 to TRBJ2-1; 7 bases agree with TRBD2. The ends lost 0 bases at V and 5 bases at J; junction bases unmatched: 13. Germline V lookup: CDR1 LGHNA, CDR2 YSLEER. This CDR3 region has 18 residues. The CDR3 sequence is CASSQDAVGERGHNEQFF. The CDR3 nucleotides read TGCGCCAGCAGCCAAGATGCGGTAGGTGAGCGGGGCCACAATGAGCAGTTCTTC.

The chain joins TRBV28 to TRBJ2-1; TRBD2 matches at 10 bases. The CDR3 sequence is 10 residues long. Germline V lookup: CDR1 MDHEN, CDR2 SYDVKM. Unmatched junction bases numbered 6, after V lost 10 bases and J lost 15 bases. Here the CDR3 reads CATTSGRAFF. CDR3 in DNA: TGTGCCACCACAAGCGGGAGGGCGTTCTTC.

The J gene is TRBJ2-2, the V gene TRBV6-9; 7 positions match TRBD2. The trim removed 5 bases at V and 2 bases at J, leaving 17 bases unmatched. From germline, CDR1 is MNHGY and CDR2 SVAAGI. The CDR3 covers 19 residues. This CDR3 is CASSTKPAGLGLNTGELFF. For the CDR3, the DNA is TGTGCCAGCAGTACTAAGCCAGCGGGGCTCGGACTAAACACCGGGGAGCTGTTTTTT.

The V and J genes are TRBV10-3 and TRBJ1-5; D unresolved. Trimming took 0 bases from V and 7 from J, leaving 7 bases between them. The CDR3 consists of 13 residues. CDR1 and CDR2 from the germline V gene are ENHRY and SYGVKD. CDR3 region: CAISESQAQPQHF. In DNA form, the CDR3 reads TGTGCCATCAGTGAGTCGCAGGCGCAGCCCCAGCATTTT.

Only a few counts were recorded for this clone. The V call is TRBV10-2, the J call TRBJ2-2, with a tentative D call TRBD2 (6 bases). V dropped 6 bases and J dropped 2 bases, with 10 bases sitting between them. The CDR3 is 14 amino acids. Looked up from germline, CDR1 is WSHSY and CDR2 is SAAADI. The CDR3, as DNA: TGCGCCAGCAGGGGACTTTCCAACACCGGGGAGCTGTTTTTT. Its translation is CASRGLSNTGELFF.